The rows below give T cell receptor beta chains drawn from one sample of a study of long-term antiretroviral therapy in people with HIV. Sequencing was performed with immunoSEQ multiplex PCR; in TCRdb, only in-frame clones are kept and a portion is missing. This table holds some 24,000 clones, 81% found once. The sequenced sample was unsorted PBMCs, obtained 4.4 years after starting antiretroviral therapy. The receptors were gathered from a man under 40 with HIV. Each CDR3 is given with its conserved first and last residue. The D gene is left open where the match is weak. Some rows have no size entry. The others give once, few or many, or a class for an expanded clone.

>TRBV13|TRBJ1-2|.|TRBD1
TGTGCCAGCAGCCCCGGACAGGGTGGCTATGGCTACACCTTC
CASSPGQGGYGYTF
>TRBV4-2|TRBJ1-2|.|TRBD1
TGTGCCAGCAGCCAAGCCACAGGGGTTAGGAACTATGGCTACACCTTC
CASSQATGVRNYGYTF
>TRBV19|TRBJ2-7|.|TRBD2
TGTGCCAGTAGTATGGTGCTAGCGGGAGAGTTCTGCTACGAGCAGTACTTC
CASSMVLAGEFCYEQYF
>TRBV28|TRBJ2-7|.|.
TGTGCCAGCAGTTTATTGGGCAAAGAGCAGTACTTC
CASSLLGKEQYF
>TRBV27|TRBJ2-7|.|TRBD1
TGTGCCAGCAGTTCCCCGGGGACAGGAACTTACGAGCAGTACTTC
CASSSPGTGTYEQYF
>TRBV7-8|TRBJ2-2|.|.
TGTGCCAGCAGCTTATGGGGTGGTGAATGGACCGGGGAGCTGTTTTTT
CASSLWGGEWTGELFF
>TRBV7-8|TRBJ2-7|.|TRBD2
TGTGCCAGCAGCTCCGCGGGAGCCTACGAGCAGTACTTC
CASSSAGAYEQYF
>TRBV6-6|TRBJ1-2|.|.
TGTGCCAGCAGTCCACCGTATGGCTACACCTTC
CASSPPYGYTF
>TRBV18|TRBJ1-1|.|.
TGTGCCAGCTCAACCACAGAGAACACTGAAGCTTTCTTT
CASSTTENTEAFF
>TRBV28|TRBJ2-7|.|.
TGTGCCAGCAGTTACAGGGCCTCCTACGAGCAGTACTTC
CASSYRASYEQYF
>TRBV27|TRBJ2-7|.|.
TGTGCCAGCAGCATGAACGGCGGCCTACTAGCCTACGAGCAGTACTTC
CASSMNGGLLAYEQYF
>TRBV5-1|TRBJ2-2|.|TRBD1
TGCGCCAGCAGCACCCGGACAGGGTTGAACACCGGGGAGCTGTTTTTT
CASSTRTGLNTGELFF
>TRBV28|TRBJ1-1|.|.
TGTGCCAGCAGTGCCCCGTTTAAACACTTAAACACTGAAGCTTTCTTT
CASSAPFKHLNTEAFF
>TRBV10-2|TRBJ1-5|few|.
TGCGCCAGCAGTCCCAGGGGTTCCCGTCAGCCCCAGCATTTT
CASSPRGSRQPQHF
>TRBV6-5|TRBJ1-6|.|.
TGTGCCAGCAGTTACTCGAGGACAGCGGATAATTCACCCCTCCACTTT
CASSYSRTADNSPLHF
>TRBV28|TRBJ2-7|few|.
TGTGCCAGCGTTGCCGACAGGCAGCCCTACGAGCAGTACTTC
CASVADRQPYEQYF
>TRBV6-1|TRBJ2-7|.|.
TGTGCCAGCAGTGAACGCCAGGAACGGCAGTACTTC
CASSERQERQYF
>TRBV5-6|TRBJ2-4|.|TRBD1
TGTGCCAGCAGCCCTTTGGGACAGGGGGTTGTAAACATTCAGTACTTC
CASSPLGQGVVNIQYF
>TRBV5-1|TRBJ1-1|few|TRBD1
TGCGCCAGCAGCTTAACAGGGGGGAGCACTGAAGCTTTCTTT
CASSLTGGSTEAFF
>TRBV2|TRBJ2-1|.|TRBD2
TGTGCCAGCAGCCCTCTAGTAGCGGGGGATGAGCAGTTCTTC
CASSPLVAGDEQFF
>TRBV19|TRBJ2-4|.|.
TGTGCCAGTAGTATAGGGGGAGAGGAGCAGAGGCGAAACATTCAGTACTTC
CASSIGGEEQRRNIQYF
>TRBV28|TRBJ2-3|.|.
TGTGCCAGCAGTCTCCGACAGTCCTACCCCACAGATACGCAGTATTTT
CASSLRQSYPTDTQYF
>TRBV7-9|TRBJ2-1|.|TRBD2
TGTGCCAGCAGTACATCGGGGGGGCCATACAATGAGCAGTTCTTC
CASSTSGGPYNEQFF
>TRBV25-1|TRBJ1-2|.|TRBD1
TGTGCCAGCAGTGAAAGCAAAGGACAGGGGAACTATGGCTACACCTTC
CASSESKGQGNYGYTF
>TRBV27|TRBJ2-3|.|.
TGTGCCAGCAGTTTCGAGATCACAGATACGCAGTATTTT
CASSFEITDTQYF
>TRBV19|TRBJ2-1|.|.
TGTGCCAGTAGTAGCTCAGGGAGCTCCTACAATGAGCAGTTCTTC
CASSSSGSSYNEQFF
>TRBV11-2|TRBJ2-7|.|TRBD1
TGTGCCAGCAGCTTATCTGGGACAGGGAACTACGAGCAGTACTTC
CASSLSGTGNYEQYF
>TRBV10-3|TRBJ1-1|once|TRBD1
TGTGCCATCAACCCGACAGGGAGTACTGAAGCTTTCTTT
CAINPTGSTEAFF
>TRBV18|TRBJ2-1|.|.
TGTGCCAGCTCATTGCTGACTGAGCTTAGCTCCTACAATGAGCAGTTCTTC
CASSLLTELSSYNEQFF
>TRBV28|TRBJ1-2|.|TRBD1
TGTGCCAGCAACTCGGGACAGGGGAACTATGGCTACACCTTC
CASNSGQGNYGYTF
>TRBV4-1|TRBJ2-7|.|TRBD2
TGCGCCAGCAGCCCAGTCGCGGGAGGGCCCAACGAGCAGTACTTC
CASSPVAGGPNEQYF
>TRBV4-2|TRBJ2-1|.|TRBD2
TGTGCCAGCAGCCAAGATTTGACTAGCGGCCACAATGAGCAGTTCTTC
CASSQDLTSGHNEQFF
>TRBV6-5|TRBJ1-2|.|.
TGTGCCAGCAGCCACGGGGGGAATGGCTACACCTTC
CASSHGGNGYTF
>TRBV18|TRBJ2-1|.|.
TGTGCCAGCTCACGATTACGAGGGGATCGGAGCTCCTACAATGAGCAGTTCTTC
CASSRLRGDRSSYNEQFF
>TRBV25-1|TRBJ1-3|.|.
TGTGCCAGCAGTGGAAACACCATATATTTT
CASSGNTIYF
>TRBV7-3|TRBJ1-2|once|TRBD1
TGTGCCAGCAGCTTAAATACAGGGGGCGGGAATGGCTACACCTTC
CASSLNTGGGNGYTF
>TRBV9|TRBJ1-1|.|TRBD1
TGTGCCAGCAGCGACACAGGGGTATCTGAAGCTTTCTTT
CASSDTGVSEAFF
>TRBV7-6|TRBJ2-1|.|.
TGTGCCAGCAGCCCGCAGACAGGCCCCAATGAGCAGTTCTTC
CASSPQTGPNEQFF
>TRBV7-9|TRBJ1-4|.|.
TGTGCCAGCAGCTTAGGTAGCAGGGGCGACGGGCTTGGTGAAAAACTGTTTTTT
CASSLGSRGDGLGEKLFF
>TRBV18|TRBJ1-3|.|TRBD1
TGTGCCAGCTCACCCGACACAGGGGCAGGAAACACCATATATTTT
CASSPDTGAGNTIYF